Listed here are 29 T cell receptor beta chains from one sample, sequenced in a study of blood T cell repertoires in COVID-19 (dated by TCRdb to between 2020 and 2021). Libraries came from the immunoSEQ multiplex PCR assay. TCRdb holds this immuneACCESS table with in-frame rearrangements only. Some clones are missing; in checked studies, unresolved V genes explain under half, and the rest has no known cause. Here the sample has about 180,000 clones; approximately 80% occur a single time. The top ten clones comprise around an eighth of the sample. The sequenced sample was PBMCs or T cells enriched from blood (not recorded which). Receptors were obtained from a man aged 55-75 years who had been exposed to COVID-19.

J is TRBJ2-1 and V is TRBV7-7, with D uncertain. The CDR3 has 15 amino acids. Germline lookup yields CDR1 SSHAT and CDR2 FNYEAQ (reference sequence). The V and J ends lost 2 bases and 6 bases respectively, with 14 bases between them. This chain's CDR3 is CASSLQDSPFNEQFF. The DNA of the CDR3 is TGTGCCAGCAGCTTACAAGACTCTCCATTCAATGAGCAGTTCTTC.

This clone occurred a few times. The chain employs TRBV7-2 and TRBJ2-1; TRBD2 agrees at 10 bases. CDR3 length: 17 amino acids. Germline CDR1 reads SGHTA; CDR2 reads FQGNSA. J was trimmed by 6 bases and V by 5 bases; bases with no gene match: 13. For the CDR3, the DNA is TGTGCCAGCAGCCCCTCTAGCGGGAGAGGTACTATCAATGAGCAGTTCTTC. Translated: CASSPSSGRGTINEQFF.

The V call is TRBV19, the J call TRBJ2-2; 11 bases fit TRBD2. Germline CDR1 and CDR2: LNHDA and SQIVND (reference sequence). The V and J ends lost 7 bases and 8 bases, in that order; junction bases with no gene match: 9. This CDR3 contains 15 residues. Here the CDR3 reads CASTYRLAGGGELFF. CDR3 sequence (DNA): TGTGCCAGTACGTACCGGCTAGCGGGAGGTGGGGAGCTGTTTTTT.

The chain joins TRBV2 to TRBJ1-2; weak D call: TRBD1 (6 bases). The germline gives CDR1 SNHLY, CDR2 FYNNEI. The V end lost 6 bases, the J end lost 4 bases, and 12 bases lay between the germline ends. This CDR3 is 13 amino acids long. The CDR3 loop reads CASSLRGSYGYTF. CDR3 DNA: TGTGCCAGCAGCTTAAGGGGGTCCTATGGCTACACCTTC.

This sequence joins TRBV5-1 and TRBJ2-2, with D tentatively TRBD2 (6 bases). The V end was cut by 4 bases, the J end by 9 bases, with 13 bases between. The CDR3 extends over 13 amino acids. The germline CDR1 and CDR2 sequences are SGHRS and YFSETQ. This CDR3 is CASSPREHRELFF. For the CDR3, the DNA is TGCGCCAGCAGCCCCCGGGAGCACCGGGAGCTGTTTTTT.

In regard to this clone: At the DNA level, this CDR3 is encoded by other sequences in the same sample as well. The J gene is TRBJ2-3, the V gene TRBV11-3; a possible D gene is TRBD2 (6 bases). The CDR3 runs 14 residues. Germline CDR1 and CDR2: SGHNT and YENEEA. The germline V and J ends were trimmed by 1 base and 3 bases, with 8 bases remaining between them. Here the CDR3 reads CASSLGGLTDTQYF. CDR3 bases: TGTGCCAGCAGCTTAGGGGGACTGACAGATACGCAGTATTTT.

This clone was picked up many times. The rearrangement uses TRBV5-1 and TRBJ2-3, with 8 bases fitting TRBD1. J was trimmed by 3 bases and V by 3 bases; bases with no gene match: 6. This CDR3 comprises 15 residues. Germline V gene data show CDR1 as SGHRS and CDR2 as YFSETQ. Here the CDR3 reads CASSSNGQGTDTQYF. The CDR3, as DNA: TGCGCCAGCAGCTCAAATGGACAGGGAACAGATACGCAGTATTTT.

The chain links TRBV27 to TRBJ2-5; a possible D gene is TRBD2 (5 bases). CDR1 is MNHEY and CDR2 is SMNVEV in the germline V gene (reference sequence). This CDR3 has 15 amino acids. Between the trimmed V and J ends, which lost 2 bases and 2 bases, there was a span of 12 bases. The CDR3 coding sequence is TGTGCCAGCAGTTTAAGATGGGAGAAACAAGAGACCCAGTACTTC. Translated, it gives CASSLRWEKQETQYF.

The chain carries TRBV12-3 or TRBV12-4 and TRBJ2-7; the D gene is possibly TRBD1 (7 bases). V lost 5 bases to trimming and J lost 6 bases, with 14 bases between them. There are 13 residues in the CDR3. For the CDR3, the DNA is TGTGCCAGCAGTAGGGGGCGGGGTTCCGAGCAGTACTTC. It translates to CASSRGRGSEQYF.

This clone was seen a handful of times. The V gene is TRBV19, the J gene TRBJ2-5; TRBD2 is a possible D gene (5 bases). Trimming cost V 6 bases and J 0 bases, with 11 bases left between them. This CDR3 has 14 residues. The germline V gene encodes CDR1 LNHDA and CDR2 SQIVND (reference sequence). The CDR3 bases are TGTGCCAGTAGGGAAGGAGGCCACCAAGAGACCCAGTACTTC. Its translation is CASREGGHQETQYF.

This chain connects TRBV6-1 to TRBJ1-2, with 7 positions matching TRBD1. Germline values: CDR1 MNHNS, CDR2 SASEGT. The CDR3 has 13 residues. V lost 1 base and J lost 8; bases outside the gene matches: 4. The CDR3 reads CASSEGQGVGYTF. DNA for the CDR3: TGTGCCAGCAGTGAAGGGCAGGGGGTAGGCTACACCTTC.

The chain has TRBV19 and TRBJ2-6; possibly TRBD2 for D (6 bases). The germline V gene encodes CDR1 LNHDA and CDR2 SQIVND (reference sequence). Trimming took off 5 bases at V and 4 bases at J, with 18 bases between the two ends. The CDR3 covers 17 residues. CDR3 sequence (DNA): TGTGCCAGTAGTTCTGGTGGGGGAGGAACCGGGGCCAACGTCCTGACTTTC. This translates into CASSSGGGGTGANVLTF.

The gene calls are TRBV11-3 and TRBJ2-2, with D uncertain. Trimming removed 2 bases at V and 3 bases at J, with 4 bases between. Germline V gene sequence: CDR1 SGHNT, CDR2 YENEEA. This CDR3 contains 13 residues. The CDR3 DNA is TGTGCCAGCAGCTTAAGCGACACCGGGGAGCTGTTTTTT. This encodes CASSLSDTGELFF.

CDR3 residues: CASSLGAGSANYGYTF. As DNA, the CDR3 is TGTGCCAGCAGCTTAGGGGCAGGATCAGCTAACTATGGCTACACCTTC. J is TRBJ1-2 and V is TRBV7-2; D not certain. The CDR3 sequence is 16 residues long. The V end lost 1 base, the J end lost 0 bases, and 12 bases lay between the germline ends. The V gene's germline CDR1 is SGHTA and CDR2 FQGNSA. The full variable domain, with the rest looked up from reference TRBV7-2 and TRBJ1-2, is GAGVSQSPSNKVTEKGKDVELRCDPISGHTALYWYRQSLGQGLEFLIYFQGNSAPDKSGLPSDRFSAERTGGSVSTLTIQRTQQEDSAVYLCASSLGAGSANYGYTFGSGTRLTVV.

This clone showed up just a few times. The J gene is TRBJ2-7, the V gene TRBV5-1; 8 bases agree with TRBD1. The CDR3 runs 14 residues. V trimming: 3 bases; J trimming: 9 bases; junction bases outside the gene matches: 11. Germline CDR1 SGHRS, CDR2 YFSETQ. The CDR3 loop is CASSSQQGVGGQYF. CDR3 coding DNA: TGCGCCAGCAGCTCTCAACAGGGGGTAGGAGGGCAGTACTTC.

The chain uses TRBV5-1 and TRBJ2-3, with 8 bases aligning to TRBD2. V was pared by 1 base and J by 0 bases, with 7 bases of the junction left unmatched. The CDR3 has 17 residues. From germline, CDR1 is SGHRS and CDR2 YFSETQ. CDR3 DNA sequence: TGCGCCAGCAGCTTGTACGGGACTAGTCAAAGCACAGATACGCAGTATTTT. Its protein product is CASSLYGTSQSTDTQYF. Looking up the rest from reference TRBV5-1 and TRBJ2-3 gives the full variable domain: KAGVTQTPRYLIKTRGQQVTLSCSPISGHRSVSWYQQTPGQGLQFLFEYFSETQRNKGNFPGRFSGRQFSNSRSEMNVSTLELGDSALYLCASSLYGTSQSTDTQYFGPGTRLTVL.

The chain joins TRBV7-9 to TRBJ1-1; unclear D gene. Between the trimmed V and J ends, which lost 2 bases and 2 bases, there was a span of 12 bases. CDR1 is SEHNR and CDR2 is FQNEAQ in the germline V gene (reference sequence). The CDR3 spans 15 residues. For the CDR3, the DNA is TGTGCCAGCAGCTTACAAACAGTCTCTAACACTGAAGCTTTCTTT. Amino acids: CASSLQTVSNTEAFF.

The rearrangement uses TRBV28 and TRBJ1-2; 9 bases are shared with TRBD1. This CDR3 region has 14 residues. The trim removed 3 bases at V and 6 bases at J, leaving 5 bases unmatched. CDR1 is MDHEN and CDR2 is SYDVKM in the germline V gene. The CDR3 DNA reads TGTGCCAGCAGTTTTGGACAGGGGCGTAATGGCTACACCTTC. It yields the protein CASSFGQGRNGYTF.

V and J are TRBV30 and TRBJ2-1; 9 nucleotides match TRBD1. The CDR3 has 15 amino acids. CDR1 is GTSNPN and CDR2 is SVGIG in the germline V gene (reference sequence). The ends lost 1 base at V and 5 bases at J; junction bases unmatched: 6. In DNA, the CDR3 is TGTGCCTGGAGTGACGGGGACAGGGTGAACAATGAGCAGTTCTTC. Amino acid sequence: CAWSDGDRVNNEQFF.

The gene calls are TRBV27 and TRBJ1-5; no clear D. The CDR3 contains 13 residues. The germline gives CDR1 MNHEY, CDR2 SMNVEV (reference sequence). V lost 4 bases and J 5 bases, leaving 9 bases between the germline ends. CDR3 protein: CASSSQSYQPQHF. The CDR3 DNA sequence: TGTGCCAGCAGTTCACAGTCATATCAGCCCCAGCATTTT.

A few counts support this clone. This chain links TRBV10-3 with TRBJ2-1, with TRBD1 as a possible D gene (6 bases). V lost 0 bases and J 5 bases, leaving 17 bases between the germline ends. The germline gives CDR1 ENHRY, CDR2 SYGVKD. There are 17 residues in the CDR3. CDR3 amino acids: CAISESAPLTGNNEQFF. CDR3 nucleotide sequence: TGTGCCATCAGTGAGTCGGCCCCACTCACAGGGAACAATGAGCAGTTCTTC.

The V call is TRBV3-1 (or the pseudogene TRBV3-2), the J call TRBJ1-1; D is undetermined. This CDR3 is built from 15 residues. Germline-derived CDR1 and CDR2 are LGHDT and YNNKEL (reference sequence). Between the trimmed V and J ends, which lost 1 base and 4 bases, there was a span of 13 bases. This CDR3 is CASSQAFAVGTEAFF. CDR3 nucleotides: TGTGCCAGCAGCCAAGCCTTTGCGGTCGGCACTGAAGCTTTCTTT.

This sequence joins TRBV11-3 and TRBJ2-5; 7 positions match TRBD2. The CDR3 is made up of 19 amino acids. V dropped 4 bases and J dropped 2; count of bases not matched to a gene: 19. Germline-derived CDR1 and CDR2 are SGHNT and YENEEA. CDR3 bases: TGTGCCAGCAGCTCACGAAGACCCGGGTTGGGGGAGGGACAAGAGACCCAGTACTTC. This encodes CASSSRRPGLGEGQETQYF.

The chain employs TRBV10-3 and TRBJ2-1; 8 nucleotides align to TRBD2. The J segment lost 6 bases and the V segment lost 10 bases, leaving 11 bases of the junction unmatched. This CDR3 region has 14 residues. Germline V gene lookup returns CDR1 ENHRY and CDR2 SYGVKD. CDR3 in amino acids: CATTFPAGANEQFF. As DNA, the CDR3 is TGTGCCACCACTTTTCCAGCGGGAGCCAATGAGCAGTTCTTC.

The chain employs TRBV10-3 and TRBJ2-2; tentatively, D is TRBD2 (6 bases). V was clipped by 3 bases and J by 5 bases, with 10 bases between them. CDR3 size: 14 residues. Per germline, CDR1 ENHRY and CDR2 SYGVKD. CDR3 sequence: CAISDSGETGELFF. The CDR3 coding sequence is TGTGCCATCAGTGACTCGGGAGAGACCGGGGAGCTGTTTTTT.

CDR3 nucleotides: TGTGCCAGCAGACTCACTAGCTACGGGTTCAATGAGCAGTTCTTC. It yields the protein CASRLTSYGFNEQFF. V and J are TRBV6-5 and TRBJ2-1, with TRBD2 as a possible D gene (6 bases). The CDR3 totals 15 residues. Trimming removed 6 bases from V and 6 bases from J, with 18 bases in between. Germline V CDR1 and CDR2: MNHEY, SVGAGI.

The rearrangement joins TRBV10-2 to TRBJ1-4; D not resolved. Germline loops: CDR1 WSHSY, CDR2 SAAADI. CDR3 length: 12 amino acids. Trimming cost V 3 bases and J 5 bases, with 4 bases left between them. CDR3 sequence (DNA): TGCGCCAGCAGTGAACTAAATGAAAAACTGTTTTTT. Translating gives CASSELNEKLFF.

This clone was detected only once. The chain uses TRBV27 and TRBJ2-5, with a possible D match to TRBD1 (6 bases). V lost 3 bases, J lost 1 base, and 6 bases lay in between. Germline loops: CDR1 MNHEY, CDR2 SMNVEV (reference sequence). The CDR3 loop spans 13 amino acids. The CDR3 sequence is CASSFRGQETQYF. The CDR3, as DNA: TGTGCCAGCAGTTTCAGGGGCCAAGAGACCCAGTACTTC.

This clone was recorded only once. V gene TRBV3-1 (or the pseudogene TRBV3-2) combines with J gene TRBJ1-5; D is uncertain. Germline assignment: CDR1 LGHDT and CDR2 YNNKEL (reference sequence). The CDR3 totals 15 residues. The V end lost 4 bases, the J end lost 0 bases, and 10 bases lay between the germline ends. The CDR3 DNA sequence: TGTGCCAGCAGCCCCACGGTTAATAGCAATCAGCCCCAGCATTTT. Translation: CASSPTVNSNQPQHF.